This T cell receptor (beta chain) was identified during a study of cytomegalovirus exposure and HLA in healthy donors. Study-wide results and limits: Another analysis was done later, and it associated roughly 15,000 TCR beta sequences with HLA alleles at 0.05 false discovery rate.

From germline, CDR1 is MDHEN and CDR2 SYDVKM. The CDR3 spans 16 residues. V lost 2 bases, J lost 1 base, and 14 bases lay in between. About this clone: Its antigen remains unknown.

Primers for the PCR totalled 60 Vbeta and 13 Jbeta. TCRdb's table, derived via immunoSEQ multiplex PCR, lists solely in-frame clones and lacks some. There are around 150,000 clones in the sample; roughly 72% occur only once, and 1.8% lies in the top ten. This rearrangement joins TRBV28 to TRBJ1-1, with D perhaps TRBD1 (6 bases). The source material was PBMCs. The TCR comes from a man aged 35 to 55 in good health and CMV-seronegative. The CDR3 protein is CASSLPSHRANTEAFF. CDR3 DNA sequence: TGTGCCAGCAGTTTACCCTCCCACAGGGCGAACACTGAAGCTTTCTTT. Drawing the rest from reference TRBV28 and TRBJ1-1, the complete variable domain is DVKVTQSSRYLVKRTGEKVFLECVQDMDHENMFWYRQDPGLGLRLIYFSYDVKMKEKGDIPEGYSVSREKKERFSLILESASTNQTSMYLCASSLPSHRANTEAFFGQGTRLTVV.